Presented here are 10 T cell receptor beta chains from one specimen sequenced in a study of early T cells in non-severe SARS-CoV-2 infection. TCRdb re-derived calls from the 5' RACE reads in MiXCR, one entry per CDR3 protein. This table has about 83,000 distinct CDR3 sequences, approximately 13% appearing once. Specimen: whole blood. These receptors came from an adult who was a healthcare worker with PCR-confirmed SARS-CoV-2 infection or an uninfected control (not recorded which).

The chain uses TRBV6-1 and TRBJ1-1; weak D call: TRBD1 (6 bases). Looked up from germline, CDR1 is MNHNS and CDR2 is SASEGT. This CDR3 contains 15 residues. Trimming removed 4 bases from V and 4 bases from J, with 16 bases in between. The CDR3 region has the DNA TGTGCCAGCAGTGTAAAGACAGGTACCCCCACTGAAGCTTTCTTT. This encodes CASSVKTGTPTEAFF.

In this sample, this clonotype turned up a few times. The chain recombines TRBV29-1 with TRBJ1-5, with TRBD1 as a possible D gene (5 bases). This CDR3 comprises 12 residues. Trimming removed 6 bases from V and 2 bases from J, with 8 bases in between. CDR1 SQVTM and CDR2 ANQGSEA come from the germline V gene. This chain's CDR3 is CSVGGGNQPQHF. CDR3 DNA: TGCAGCGTCGGGGGGGGCAATCAGCCCCAGCATTTT.

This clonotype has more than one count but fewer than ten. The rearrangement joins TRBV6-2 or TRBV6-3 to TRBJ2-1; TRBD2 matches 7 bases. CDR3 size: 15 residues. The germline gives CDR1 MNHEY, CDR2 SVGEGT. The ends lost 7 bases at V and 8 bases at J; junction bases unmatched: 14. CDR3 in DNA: TGTGCCAGCAACGGACGGGGGGAGAAGGTATATGAGCAGTTCTTC. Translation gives CASNGRGEKVYEQFF.

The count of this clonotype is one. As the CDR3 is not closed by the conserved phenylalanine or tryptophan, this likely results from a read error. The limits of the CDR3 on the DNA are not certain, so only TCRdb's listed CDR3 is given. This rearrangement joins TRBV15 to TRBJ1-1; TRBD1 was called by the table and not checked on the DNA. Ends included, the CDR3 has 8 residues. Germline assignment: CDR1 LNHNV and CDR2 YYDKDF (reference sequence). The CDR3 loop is CATSRVPG.

CDR3 coding DNA: TGCAGCGCCCTGGGCGGGGGAGGCGGCTACACCTTC. Residues: CSALGGGGGYTF. This chain uses TRBV29-1 with TRBJ1-2, with a possible D match to TRBD1 (5 bases). The germline CDR1 and CDR2 sequences are SQVTM and ANQGSEA. V was pared by 7 bases and J by 8 bases, with 17 bases between. This CDR3 is 12 amino acids long.

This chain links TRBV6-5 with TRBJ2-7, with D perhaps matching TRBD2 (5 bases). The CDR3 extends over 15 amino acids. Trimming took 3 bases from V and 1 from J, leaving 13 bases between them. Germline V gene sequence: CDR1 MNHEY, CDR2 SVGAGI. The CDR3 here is CASSYTGGSSYEQYF. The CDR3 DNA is TGTGCCAGCAGTTATACTGGCGGGTCATCCTACGAGCAGTACTTC.

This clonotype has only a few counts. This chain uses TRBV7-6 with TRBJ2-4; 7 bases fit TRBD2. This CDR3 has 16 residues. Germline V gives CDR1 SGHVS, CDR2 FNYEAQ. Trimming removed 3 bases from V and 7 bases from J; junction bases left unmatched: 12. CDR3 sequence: CASSLNPGGGGNIQYF. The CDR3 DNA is TGTGCCAGCAGCTTGAATCCTGGCGGGGGAGGGAACATTCAGTACTTC.

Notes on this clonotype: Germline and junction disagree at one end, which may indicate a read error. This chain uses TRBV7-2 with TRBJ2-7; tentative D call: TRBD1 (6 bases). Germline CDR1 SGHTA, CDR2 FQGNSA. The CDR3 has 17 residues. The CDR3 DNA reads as TGTGCCAACAGCCTCACGGGGTCGCCGGGACAACCTTACGAGCAGTACTTC. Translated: CANSLTGSPGQPYEQYF.

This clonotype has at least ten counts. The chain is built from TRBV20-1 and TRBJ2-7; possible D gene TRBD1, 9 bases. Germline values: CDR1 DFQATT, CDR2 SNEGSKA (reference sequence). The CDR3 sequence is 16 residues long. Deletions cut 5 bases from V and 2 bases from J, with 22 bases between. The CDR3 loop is CSAGTRTRTGAYEQYF. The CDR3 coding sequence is TGCAGTGCTGGGACTAGGACGAGGACAGGGGCCTACGAGCAGTACTTC.

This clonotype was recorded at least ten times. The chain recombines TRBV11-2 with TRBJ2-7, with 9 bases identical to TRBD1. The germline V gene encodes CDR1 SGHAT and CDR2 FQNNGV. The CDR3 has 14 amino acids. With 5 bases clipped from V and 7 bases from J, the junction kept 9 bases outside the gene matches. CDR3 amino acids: CASSEGGQGVEQYF. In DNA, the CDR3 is TGTGCCAGCAGCGAGGGGGGACAGGGCGTGGAGCAGTACTTC.